This TCR beta chain was recovered during a study of CD8+CD57+ T cells in acquired aplastic anemia. Study in general: An average of 3.2 ug of DNA was obtained from sorted CD4+ and CD8+ cells.

The template used for profiling TCR beta VDJ and CDR3 was genomic DNA. In TCRdb, the reads were re-called with MiXCR into one record per CDR3 protein. The sample carries about 180,000 distinct CDR3 sequences, under 55% recorded once. Patients sequenced had flow cytometry evidence of CD8+CD57+ cell expansion. All participating patients were living with severe acquired aplastic anemia. The CDR3 length is 17 residues. V gave up 6 bases and J gave up 10 bases, with 31 bases separating them. Germline values: CDR1 MNHNS, CDR2 SASEGT. Overall study findings and caveats: Controls and patients did not differ significantly in CD8+ Simpson's diversity. Patients and controls had in common approximately 28 CD8+ CDR3 sequences.

Details on this clonotype: What it binds is not known.

The chain joins TRBV6-1 to TRBJ2-7, with D tentatively TRBD2 (6 bases). The sequencing sample was made of sorted CD4+, CD8+, or CD8+CD57+ T cells (not recorded which) from PBMCs. The source is a human donor with aplastic anemia. CDR3 sequence: CASSRPLSGGVQYTQYF. The DNA of the CDR3 is TGTGCCAGCAGCCGCCCGTTGAGCGGCGGGGTACAGTACACCCAGTACTTC.